This TCR beta chain was sequenced in a study of blood T cell repertoires in COVID-19. Profiled with immunoSEQ multiplex PCR; TCRdb holds only in-frame clones, not every one. The sample lists around 270,000 clones; less than 90% were seen once. Germline CDR1 is MNHEY and CDR2 is SMNVEV (reference sequence). This CDR3 is 15 amino acids long. V lost 4 bases and J lost 1, with 13 bases in between. Sequencing was done on a sample of peripheral blood. The receptor was derived from a woman in her thirties or forties who had recovered from COVID-19. This chain joins TRBV27 and TRBJ2-5; a possible D gene is TRBD2 (6 bases). The CDR3 bases are TGTGCCAGCAGTTCCCTGTCGGGGGTCCAAGAGACCCAGTACTTC. Amino acid sequence: CASSSLSGVQETQYF.